Listed below are T cell receptor beta chains from one sample, sequenced in a study of T-cell reconstitution after alpha-beta-depleted transplantation in children. TCRdb ran MiXCR on the PCR reads and lists one entry per CDR3 protein. The sample contains about 250,000 distinct CDR3 sequences, roughly a quarter of which appear only once. The material sequenced was PBMCs, mostly from graft donor cells, taken 360 days after TCRalphabeta/CD19-depleted stem cell transplant. The receptors here all came from a female patient aged 2-9 years who had a stem cell transplant for congenital amegakaryocytic thrombocytopenia, so the T cells may come from the graft donor. The CDR3 runs from the conserved cysteine through the conserved F or W.

V	CDR3
TRBV5-1	CASSPDRVDEKLFF
TRBV5-1	CASSEGEADTGELFF
TRBV20-1	CSARLEFPNTGELFF
TRBV20-1	CSATMGLMVQETQYF
TRBV20-1	CSARDTRSKGETQYF
TRBV15	CATRTGGLNTEAFF
TRBV7-9	CASSLLTGQPQHF
TRBV18	CASSPGTGASETQYF
TRBV12-3/TRBV12-4	CASSLARGAGYTEAFF
TRBV10-3	CAISESGAGSEQYF
TRBV20-1	CSASGRSNQPQHF
TRBV7-8	CASSFHLTSVNVGELFF
TRBV29-1	CSVAGQQNTEAFF
TRBV12-3/TRBV12-4	CASSSPMQGNEKLFF
TRBV5-1	CASSLGDNGNTIYF
TRBV5-1	CASSLDGQSTDTQYF
TRBV12-3/TRBV12-4	CASSLSGRLTYEQYF
TRBV6-1	CASTPSFEEAGELFF
TRBV6-1	CASSEILDRGLYEQYF
TRBV25-1	CASSEFMGYTF
TRBV7-8	CASNQYGGISVNTGELFF
TRBV30	CAWSVGLAASSRF
TRBV5-6	CASSRHNEKLFF
TRBV7-9	CASSLGTGDEQFF
TRBV6-2/TRBV6-3	CASSVERGAHTGELFF
TRBV9	CASSVEGRQPDTQYF
TRBV20-1	CSARRTSTDTQYF
TRBV4-3	CASSQRPGVRTEAFF
TRBV7-6	CASSLEISDTQYF
TRBV12-3/TRBV12-4	CASSPLAGGYTDTQYF
TRBV9	CASSVRDWRGYTF